These 20 T cell receptor beta chains were sequenced from one sample in a study of shared clonotypes between healthy human individuals. Method: immunoSEQ multiplex PCR; TCRdb's copy keeps in-frame clones and lacks some. The sample comprises roughly 2.1 million clones, 85% to 95% of which are singletons, and about 1.5% rests with the top ten. CD8 cells regarded as naive lacked CD45RO, were positively chosen for CCR7, and omitted terminally differentiated effector memory CD45RA+ cells. Sequenced: naive CD8+ T cells from PBMCs. The source of these receptors is a man aged 18 to 29 in good health. Some clones in this sample may be carry-over from other donors' samples.

In its sample, this clone was seen once. At the DNA level, this CDR3 is encoded by other sequences in the same sample as well. The genes are TRBV19 and TRBJ2-7; D unresolved. The CDR3 sequence is 13 residues long. Germline CDR1 LNHDA, CDR2 SQIVND (reference sequence). The V and J ends lost 3 bases and 3 bases respectively, with 9 bases between them. CDR3 sequence (DNA): TGTGCCAGTAGTATCACCGGAAGCTACGAGCAGTACTTC. Protein: CASSITGSYEQYF.

The chain links TRBV10-1 to TRBJ1-1, with D perhaps TRBD1 (6 bases). The germline V gene encodes CDR1 WNHNN and CDR2 SYGVQD (reference sequence). CDR3 size: 14 residues. V dropped 2 bases and J dropped 4 bases, with 11 bases sitting between them. CDR3 in amino acids: CASSEGGPGTEAFF. For the CDR3, the DNA is TGCGCCAGCAGTGAGGGGGGCCCGGGCACTGAAGCTTTCTTT.

The V gene is TRBV4-3, the J gene TRBJ2-3, with 8 nucleotides matching TRBD2. With 2 bases clipped from V and 2 bases from J, the junction kept 6 bases outside the gene matches. In germline, CDR1 is LGHNA, CDR2 YSLEER. There are 16 residues in the CDR3. The CDR3 sequence is CASSQLSGSPTDTQYF. DNA for the CDR3: TGCGCCAGCAGCCAATTGAGCGGGAGTCCCACAGATACGCAGTATTTT.

The CDR3 spells CASSFWAGGTYEQYF. DNA of the CDR3: TGTGCCAGCAGTTTTTGGGCAGGTGGTACCTACGAGCAGTACTTC. J is TRBJ2-7 and V is TRBV28; no clear D. V lost 3 bases, J lost 2 bases, and 14 bases lay in between. CDR1 is MDHEN and CDR2 is SYDVKM in the germline V gene. CDR3 length: 15 residues. Based on the CDR3 plus reference TRBV28 and TRBJ2-7, the full variable domain is DVKVTQSSRYLVKRTGEKVFLECVQDMDHENMFWYRQDPGLGLRLIYFSYDVKMKEKGDIPEGYSVSREKKERFSLILESASTNQTSMYLCASSFWAGGTYEQYFGPGTRLTVT.

This clone was detected once. The chain recombines TRBV9 with TRBJ2-7; no clear D gene. Germline V lookup: CDR1 SGDLS, CDR2 YYNGEE. The CDR3 runs 15 residues. Trimming stripped 0 bases from V and 4 bases from J, with 14 bases between. In DNA form, the CDR3 reads TGTGCCAGCAGCGTAGGGGTAACCGGAATATACGAGCAGTACTTC. This codes for CASSVGVTGIYEQYF.

This sequence joins TRBV18 and TRBJ1-1; D gene ambiguous. Trimming shortened V by 3 bases and J by 11 bases, and 13 bases separated the two germline ends. The CDR3 consists of 12 residues. Germline V gene sequence: CDR1 KGHSH, CDR2 LQKENI. CDR3 loop: CASSPEAGGAFF. CDR3 sequence (DNA): TGTGCCAGCTCACCGGAGGCCGGTGGTGCTTTCTTT.

The rearrangement uses TRBV4-1 and TRBJ2-2, with a tentative D call TRBD1 (5 bases). The CDR3 runs to 18 residues. From germline, CDR1 is MGHRA and CDR2 YSYEKL. Deletions cut 0 bases from V and 4 bases from J, with 18 bases between. The CDR3 coding sequence is TGCGCCAGCAGCCAAGATCGATTAGGGGCTTGGGGCACCGGGGAGCTGTTTTTT. It encodes CASSQDRLGAWGTGELFF.

V usage is TRBV6-1 and J usage is TRBJ1-3; D ambiguous. CDR3 size: 16 residues. The V end was cut by 3 bases, the J end by 0 bases, with 12 bases between. Germline CDR1 is MNHNS and CDR2 is SASEGT. The CDR3 sequence is CASSDYGFLSGNTIYF. The CDR3 DNA reads TGTGCCAGCAGTGATTACGGGTTTCTCTCTGGAAACACCATATATTTT.

This sequence joins TRBV5-4 and TRBJ2-7; a weak D match, TRBD1 (5 bases). The V end lost 2 bases, the J end lost 3 bases, and 9 bases lay between the germline ends. Germline V CDR1 and CDR2: SGHNT, YYREEE (reference sequence). The CDR3 has 13 amino acids. The chain's CDR3 is CASSFGALYEQYF. The DNA of the CDR3 is TGTGCCAGCAGCTTTGGGGCTCTCTACGAGCAGTACTTC.

The chain employs TRBV6-6 and TRBJ2-7, with 7 bases fitting TRBD2. J lost 3 bases, V lost 2 bases, and 4 bases had no gene match. Germline V lookup: CDR1 MNHNY, CDR2 SVGAGI (reference sequence). There are 14 residues in the CDR3. CDR3 DNA sequence: TGTGCCAGCAGTTACGCGGCGGGAGTCTACGAGCAGTACTTC. This translates into CASSYAAGVYEQYF.

The chain uses TRBV25-1 and TRBJ2-7; 10 bases are shared with TRBD2. Losses at the gene ends were 6 bases for V and 5 bases for J; bases not matched to a gene: 13. CDR1 is MGHDK, CDR2 SYGVNS, per germline. There are 16 residues in the CDR3. CDR3 bases: TGTGCCAGCAGCTACCTAGGAGCGGGAGGGGATCACGAGCAGTACTTC. Translation: CASSYLGAGGDHEQYF.

The chain uses TRBV7-9 and TRBJ1-1; 8 bases are a match to TRBD1. After removal of 3 bases from V and 1 base from J, the junction contained 4 bases not matched to a gene. The germline V gene encodes CDR1 SEHNR and CDR2 FQNEAQ (reference sequence). The CDR3 runs 15 residues. CDR3 nucleotides: TGTGCCAGCAGCTTTCGGACAGGGAGGAACACTGAAGCTTTCTTT. As protein: CASSFRTGRNTEAFF.

The genes are TRBV13 and TRBJ1-1; the match to TRBD1 covers 7 bases. There are 12 residues in the CDR3. V was pared by 6 bases and J by 4 bases, with 2 bases of the junction left unmatched. CDR1 and CDR2 (germline): PRHDT, FYEKMQ (reference sequence). The CDR3 is CASSSGGTEAFF. The CDR3 coding sequence is TGTGCCAGCAGTTCAGGGGGCACTGAAGCTTTCTTT.

V gene TRBV27 combines with J gene TRBJ2-5; 14 bases are shared with TRBD2. From germline, CDR1 is MNHEY and CDR2 SMNVEV (reference sequence). This CDR3 is built from 15 residues. The V gene end was trimmed by 6 bases and the J gene end by 5 bases; junction bases not matched to a gene: 5. The DNA for the CDR3 is TGTGCCAGCAGGAAGAGACTAGCGGGAGGGGAGACCCAGTACTTC. Translation gives CASRKRLAGGETQYF.

The chain combines TRBV6-5 with TRBJ2-7, with a weak D call TRBD1 (8 bases). Trimming shortened V by 5 bases and J by 4 bases, and 15 bases separated the two germline ends. CDR1 is MNHEY and CDR2 is SVGAGI in the germline V gene. The CDR3 sequence is 14 residues long. In DNA, the CDR3 is TGTGCCAGCAGTGCTGGACAGGGAGGGTACGAGCAGTACTTC. Protein: CASSAGQGGYEQYF.

This clone was picked up one time. The rearrangement joins TRBV29-1 to TRBJ2-7; 9 positions match TRBD1. The CDR3 runs to 14 residues. The germline V gene has CDR1 SQVTM and CDR2 ANQGSEA. The V gene end was trimmed by 3 bases and the J gene end by 3 bases; junction bases not matched to a gene: 6. The DNA of the CDR3 is TGCAGCGTTGACGCCGACAGGGGGGGCTACGAGCAGTACTTC. Protein product: CSVDADRGGYEQYF.

The V and J genes are TRBV5-6 and TRBJ2-3; D not certain. Per germline, CDR1 SGHDT and CDR2 YYEEEE. Trimming took off 0 bases at V and 6 bases at J, with 8 bases between the two ends. This CDR3 is built from 13 residues. CDR3 DNA sequence: TGTGCCAGCAGCTTGGGAAGCAGGGATACGCAGTATTTT. Protein sequence: CASSLGSRDTQYF.

The chain uses TRBV19 and TRBJ2-1, with 11 bases lining up with TRBD2. The germline V gene has CDR1 LNHDA and CDR2 SQIVND (reference sequence). The J segment lost 5 bases and the V segment lost 3 bases, leaving 3 bases of the junction unmatched. CDR3 length equals 15 residues. CDR3 DNA: TGTGCCAGTAGTATCGGGACTAGCGGCCACAATGAGCAGTTCTTC. Translating gives CASSIGTSGHNEQFF.

The chain employs TRBV27 and TRBJ1-5, with TRBD1 as a possible D gene (5 bases). In germline, CDR1 is MNHEY, CDR2 SMNVEV (reference sequence). The length of the CDR3 is 16 residues. V was trimmed by 4 bases and J by 3 bases, leaving 16 bases between them. The CDR3 DNA reads as TGTGCCAGCAGTTCCAGTTGGGGCGAAAACAATCAGCCCCAGCATTTT. Its translation: CASSSSWGENNQPQHF.

The DNA for the CDR3 is TGTGCCAGCAGCTTGGCGCGGTCGTGGGCAGATACGCAGTATTTT. Its protein is CASSLARSWADTQYF. The V call is TRBV5-6, the J call TRBJ2-3, with unresolved D. V lost 0 bases, J lost 4 bases, and 12 bases lay in between. Germline CDR1 reads SGHDT; CDR2 reads YYEEEE. The CDR3 sequence is 15 residues long.